Listed below are T cell receptor beta chains from one sample, sequenced in a study of identical twins. TCRdb used MiXCR to reprocess the 5' RACE reads, holding one entry per CDR3 protein. The sample shows about 530,000 distinct CDR3 sequences, about a fifth of them seen only once. A further study also used this sample, focusing on yellow fever vaccine responses in identical twins.

What was sequenced was CD4+ T cells sorted from blood. Receptors were obtained from a woman between 18 and 29 years old in good health. CDR3s include the opening cysteine and the closing phenylalanine or tryptophan. The D gene is left open where the match is weak. Where a row states a size, it is once, few, many or the class of an expanded clone; other rows omit it.

TRBV20-1	-	-	TRBJ2-1	CSAHLASGEQFF	TGCAGTGCCCACCTGGCTTCTGGGGAGCAGTTCTTC
TRBV7-9	few	-	TRBJ2-3	CASSFAGVSTDTQYF	TGTGCCAGCAGCTTCGCAGGAGTGAGCACAGATACGCAGTATTTT
TRBV5-1	-	-	TRBJ2-1	CASSLALAPYNEQFF	TGCGCCAGCAGCTTGGCACTAGCTCCCTACAATGAGCAGTTCTTC
TRBV5-1	-	TRBD2	TRBJ2-3	CASSSWTSGKANTQYF	TGCGCCAGCAGCTCCTGGACTAGCGGGAAGGCGAATACGCAGTATTTT
TRBV3-1	few	TRBD2	TRBJ2-1	CASSLAGVEQFF	TGTGCCAGCAGTCTAGCGGGGGTTGAGCAGTTCTTC
TRBV3-1	-	-	TRBJ1-2	CASSQADRGRQGYTF	TGTGCCAGCAGCCAAGCCGACCGGGGGCGGCAGGGCTACACCTTC
TRBV20-1	-	TRBD1	TRBJ2-2	CSAGTGRNTGELFF	TGCAGTGCTGGGACAGGACGGAACACCGGGGAGCTGTTTTTT
TRBV5-4	-	TRBD2	TRBJ2-3	CASSLGTSGGARSTDTQYF	TGTGCCAGCAGCTTGGGGACTAGCGGGGGGGCCAGGAGCACAGATACGCAGTATTTT
TRBV2	-	-	TRBJ1-1	CASRLTANTEAFF	TGTGCCAGCAGACTCACAGCGAACACTGAAGCTTTCTTT
TRBV7-2	many	-	TRBJ2-5	CASSYRVQETQYF	TGTGCCAGCAGCTACAGGGTTCAAGAGACCCAGTACTTC
TRBV6-1	few	TRBD2	TRBJ2-5	CASTSGGSGGVQYF	TGTGCCAGCACGTCGGGGGGGTCGGGGGGGGTCCAGTACTTC
TRBV5-1	few	-	TRBJ2-5	CASSAGLSGIETQYF	TGCGCCAGCAGCGCGGGACTCTCAGGGATCGAGACCCAGTACTTC
TRBV12-3/TRBV12-4	-	TRBD2	TRBJ2-5	CASSPSSAGAGETQYF	TGTGCCAGCAGTCCCTCTAGCGCGGGAGCGGGGGAGACCCAGTACTTC
TRBV5-1	many	-	TRBJ2-3	CASSLGKTSDTDTQYF	TGCGCCAGCAGCTTGGGAAAGACCTCCGACACAGATACGCAGTATTTT
TRBV7-2	-	TRBD2	TRBJ2-5	CASSWGTRIRETQYF	TGTGCCAGCAGCTGGGGGACTAGAATTAGAGAGACCCAGTACTTC
TRBV2	-	TRBD1	TRBJ1-6	CASRWTGINSPLHF	TGTGCCAGCAGATGGACAGGGATAAATTCACCCCTCCACTTT
TRBV12-3/TRBV12-4	few	-	TRBJ1-3	CASSTPGTGNTIYF	TGTGCCAGCAGTACACCAGGGACTGGAAACACCATATATTTT